Below, 22 T cell receptor beta chains from the same sample are listed, as sequenced in a study of blood T cell repertoires in COVID-19. The protocol was immunoSEQ multiplex PCR, while the TCRdb copy is restricted to in-frame clones and leaves out a portion. The profile shows about 230,000 clones, about 86% of them singletons. Material: PBMCs or T cells enriched from blood (not recorded which). These receptors originate from a woman aged 50 to 65 in a cohort exposed to, infected with or recovered from COVID-19 (not recorded which).

J is TRBJ1-6 and V is TRBV25-1; 9 bases match TRBD1. The length of the CDR3 is 16 residues. CDR1 is MGHDK and CDR2 is SYGVNS in the germline V gene. V trimming: 5 bases; J trimming: 7 bases; junction bases outside the gene matches: 9. CDR3 in amino acids: CASSTLGTGKNSPLHF. CDR3 bases: TGTGCCAGCAGTACCCTCGGGACAGGGAAGAATTCACCCCTCCACTTT.

This chain uses TRBV5-5 with TRBJ2-5, with 12 bases lining up with TRBD2. The V segment lost 1 base and the J segment 4 bases; nucleotides outside the gene matches: 14. The germline V gene encodes CDR1 SGHKS and CDR2 YYEKEE (reference sequence). The CDR3 totals 19 residues. The CDR3 nucleotides read TGTGCCAGCAGCTTGAGGCCCGGACTAGCGGGACCGGCCGGAGAGACCCAGTACTTC. It encodes CASSLRPGLAGPAGETQYF.

The chain couples TRBV23-1 to TRBJ1-1; D gene uncertain. TRBV23-1 is noted as an ORF with a role that remains uncertain. The CDR3 spans 12 residues. V was trimmed by 0 bases and J by 8 bases, leaving 7 bases between them. In DNA form, the CDR3 reads TGCGCCAGCAGTCAATCGATCGGGGAAGCTTTCTTT. It specifies CASSQSIGEAFF.

CDR3 bases: TGTGCCAGCAGCCCCCCGGGACAGAGTAATTCACCCCTCCACTTT. Its protein is CASSPPGQSNSPLHF. The gene calls are TRBV3-1 (or the pseudogene TRBV3-2) and TRBJ1-6; 7 bases align to TRBD1. Germline-derived CDR1 and CDR2 are LGHDT and YNNKEL (reference sequence). The V segment lost 4 bases and the J segment 6 bases; nucleotides outside the gene matches: 6. The CDR3 is made up of 15 amino acids.

The chain combines TRBV4-3 with TRBJ1-4, with TRBD1 identical over 8 bases. In germline, CDR1 is LGHNA, CDR2 YSLEER. The CDR3 runs 21 residues. Trimming removed 4 bases from V and 0 bases from J; junction bases left unmatched: 19. DNA of the CDR3: TGCGCCAGCAGCCGGACATACTTTAGGACAGGGACGGTTGCAACTAATGAAAAACTGTTTTTT. It yields the protein CASSRTYFRTGTVATNEKLFF.

This clone was recorded a few times. The V and J genes are TRBV3-1 (or the pseudogene TRBV3-2) and TRBJ1-5; D might be TRBD1 (5 bases). V lost 4 bases, J lost 11 bases, and 12 bases lay in between. The CDR3 sequence is 12 residues long. The germline V gene encodes CDR1 LGHDT and CDR2 YNNKEL (reference sequence). CDR3 in amino acids: CASSLQSGAQHF. CDR3 DNA sequence: TGTGCCAGCAGCCTGCAGTCGGGGGCCCAGCATTTT.

The table lists this clone with a few counts. The V gene is TRBV28, the J gene TRBJ2-6; a weak D match, TRBD2 (6 bases). CDR1 and CDR2 (germline): MDHEN, SYDVKM. The CDR3 has 15 amino acids. Trimming pared 6 bases from V and 1 base from J, leaving 10 bases between. The CDR3 region has the DNA TGTGCCAGCAGAGGAGGAGGGTCTGGGGCCAACGTCCTGACTTTC. Its translation: CASRGGGSGANVLTF. Based on the CDR3 plus reference TRBV28 and TRBJ2-6, the full variable domain is DVKVTQSSRYLVKRTGEKVFLECVQDMDHENMFWYRQDPGLGLRLIYFSYDVKMKEKGDIPEGYSVSREKKERFSLILESASTNQTSMYLCASRGGGSGANVLTFGAGSRLTVL.

The rearrangement links TRBV2 to TRBJ2-2; D call uncertain. CDR3 length: 15 amino acids. The ends were cut back, 3 bases at V and 2 bases at J, with 10 bases in the middle. The germline V gene has CDR1 SNHLY and CDR2 FYNNEI. Written as DNA, the CDR3 is TGTGCCAGCAGTGACCCCCCCCCAAACACCGGGGAGCTGTTTTTT. Its protein is CASSDPPPNTGELFF.

This chain connects TRBV5-1 to TRBJ1-3; 7 nucleotides align to TRBD1. CDR3 size: 17 residues. Per germline, CDR1 SGHRS and CDR2 YFSETQ. The ends lost 4 bases at V and 3 bases at J; junction bases unmatched: 13. As DNA, the CDR3 is TGCGCCAGCAGCGTCGACAACACAGGGGTCCTTGGAAACACCATATATTTT. Translation: CASSVDNTGVLGNTIYF.

This clone was observed a few times. The chain joins TRBV30 to TRBJ1-1, with D tentatively TRBD1 (6 bases). This CDR3 has 14 amino acids. V dropped 4 bases and J dropped 1 base, with 13 bases sitting between them. Germline V gene lookup returns CDR1 GTSNPN and CDR2 SVGIG (reference sequence). CDR3 protein: CAWTTGEPNTEAFF. CDR3 in DNA: TGTGCCTGGACGACAGGAGAGCCGAACACTGAAGCTTTCTTT.

The CDR3 DNA reads TGTGCCTGGGGGCGGTCATTGGAAAAACTGTTTTTT. It translates to CAWGRSLEKLFF. This chain links TRBV30 with TRBJ1-4; D unclear. Germline V lookup: CDR1 GTSNPN, CDR2 SVGIG (reference sequence). V lost 5 bases and J lost 8, with 12 bases in between. This CDR3 comprises 12 residues.

This clone has just one count. This chain connects TRBV7-9 to TRBJ2-2; 11 nucleotides agree with TRBD2. J lost 4 bases, V lost 5 bases, and 9 bases had no gene match. Per germline, CDR1 SEHNR and CDR2 FQNEAQ (reference sequence). CDR3 length equals 17 residues. The DNA for the CDR3 is TGTGCCAGCAGCCAAACTGCTAGCGGGGGGCCCACCGGGGAGCTGTTTTTT. Its protein product is CASSQTASGGPTGELFF.

The V gene is TRBV27, the J gene TRBJ2-2; D may be TRBD1 (6 bases). V lost 6 bases, J lost 4 bases, and 12 bases lay in between. Germline V lookup: CDR1 MNHEY, CDR2 SMNVEV (reference sequence). CDR3 length equals 14 residues. This CDR3 reads CASSHGQFTGELFF. Here the CDR3 DNA reads TGTGCCAGCAGCCATGGACAGTTCACCGGGGAGCTGTTTTTT.

The chain has TRBV6-8 and TRBJ1-3; D is ambiguous. Trimming shortened V by 7 bases and J by 1 base, and 23 bases separated the two germline ends. Germline V gene sequence: CDR1 MNHGY, CDR2 SAAAGT. CDR3 length equals 18 residues. CDR3 DNA: TGTGCCAGCATTCATAGTTGGGCGCATCTCTTGTCTGGAAACACCATATATTTT. Its translation is CASIHSWAHLLSGNTIYF.

The V gene is TRBV6-2 or TRBV6-3, the J gene TRBJ1-5; D not certain. The V and J ends lost 2 bases and 3 bases respectively, with 14 bases between them. CDR1 is MNHEY, CDR2 SVGEGT, per germline. This CDR3 spans 16 amino acids. This CDR3 reads CASSYSEYSPNQPQHF. DNA for the CDR3: TGTGCCAGCAGTTACAGTGAGTACAGTCCCAATCAGCCCCAGCATTTT.

The chain employs TRBV19 and TRBJ2-2, with 8 bases lining up with TRBD1. V dropped 6 bases and J dropped 4; count of bases not matched to a gene: 10. This CDR3 spans 16 amino acids. Germline CDR1 reads LNHDA; CDR2 reads SQIVND (reference sequence). The CDR3 DNA is TGTGCCAGTAGCTACAGGACAGGGCTGGGCACCGGGGAGCTGTTTTTT. It yields the protein CASSYRTGLGTGELFF.

The chain joins TRBV5-1 to TRBJ2-3, with 8 bases lining up with TRBD2. Germline CDR1 is SGHRS and CDR2 is YFSETQ. V lost 3 bases and J lost 2; bases outside the gene matches: 11. The CDR3 length is 17 residues. The DNA for the CDR3 is TGCGCCAGCAGCTACTACAATAGCGGGGCCTACACAGATACGCAGTATTTT. Encoded protein: CASSYYNSGAYTDTQYF.

The chain combines TRBV6-6 with TRBJ2-5; 11 nucleotides match TRBD1. The germline gives CDR1 MNHNY, CDR2 SVGAGI (reference sequence). This CDR3 comprises 15 residues. V was clipped by 7 bases and J by 4 bases; unmatched bases: 8. DNA of the CDR3: TGTGCCAGCAACGCCCCGGGACAGGGGGGAGAGACCCAGTACTTC. Translating it yields CASNAPGQGGETQYF.

This clone turned up a few times. The V call is TRBV30, the J call TRBJ2-2; TRBD1 is a possible D gene (5 bases). Between the trimmed V and J ends, which lost 3 bases and 7 bases, there was a span of 18 bases. The CDR3 consists of 15 residues. CDR1 and CDR2 (germline): GTSNPN, SVGIG (reference sequence). Here the CDR3 reads CAWSRSRVLGGELFF. The CDR3 DNA sequence: TGTGCCTGGAGCCGATCCAGGGTTTTAGGCGGGGAGCTGTTTTTT.

This clone was seen a single time. This rearrangement joins TRBV19 to TRBJ1-5; 9 nucleotides align to TRBD1. The CDR3 is 16 residues long. CDR1 and CDR2 from the germline V gene are LNHDA and SQIVND (reference sequence). Trimming at V came to 5 bases and at J to 11 bases, leaving 16 bases not matched to a gene. The CDR3 spells CASSPWGTGTFVSQHF. In DNA form, the CDR3 reads TGTGCCAGTAGTCCCTGGGGGACAGGGACCTTCGTGTCCCAGCATTTT. The full variable domain, its missing parts supplied by reference TRBV19 and TRBJ1-5, is DGGITQSPKYLFRKEGQNVTLSCEQNLNHDAMYWYRQDPGQGLRLIYYSQIVNDFQKGDIAEGYSVSREKKESFPLTVTSAQKNPTAFYLCASSPWGTGTFVSQHFGDGTRLSIL.

CDR3 DNA sequence: TGTGCCAGCAGCTTAGCCCAGGGTGACTATGGCTACACCTTC. It is translated as CASSLAQGDYGYTF. This sequence joins TRBV7-6 and TRBJ1-2, with D tentatively TRBD1 (5 bases). Trimming took off 0 bases at V and 3 bases at J, with 8 bases between the two ends. The CDR3 covers 14 residues. Germline-derived CDR1 and CDR2 are SGHVS and FNYEAQ.

The chain's CDR3 is CASSQVRDGDTEAFF. The CDR3 bases are TGCGCCAGCAGCCAGGTTCGTGATGGAGACACTGAAGCTTTCTTT. V is TRBV4-3 and J is TRBJ1-1, with D unresolved. Germline V gene lookup returns CDR1 LGHNA and CDR2 YSLEER. V shed 3 bases and J shed 3 bases, with 14 bases lying between them. The CDR3 extends over 15 amino acids.